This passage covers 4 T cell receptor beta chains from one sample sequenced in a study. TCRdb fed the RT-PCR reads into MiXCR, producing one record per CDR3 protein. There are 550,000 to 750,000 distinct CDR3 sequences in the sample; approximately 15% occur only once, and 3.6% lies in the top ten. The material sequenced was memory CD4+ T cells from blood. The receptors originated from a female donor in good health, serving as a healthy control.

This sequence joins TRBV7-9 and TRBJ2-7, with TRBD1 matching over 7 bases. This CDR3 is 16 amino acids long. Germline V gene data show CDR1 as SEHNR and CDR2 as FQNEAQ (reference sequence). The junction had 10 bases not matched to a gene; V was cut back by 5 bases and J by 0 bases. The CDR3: CASSPFGQVASYEQYF. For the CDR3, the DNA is TGTGCCAGCAGCCCATTCGGACAGGTGGCCTCCTACGAGCAGTACTTC.

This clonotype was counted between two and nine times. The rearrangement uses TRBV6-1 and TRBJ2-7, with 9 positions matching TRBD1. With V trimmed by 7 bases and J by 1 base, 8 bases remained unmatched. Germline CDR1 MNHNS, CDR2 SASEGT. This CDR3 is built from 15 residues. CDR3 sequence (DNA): TGTGCCAGCATCGACCCGGGACAGGGTTCCTACGAGCAGTACTTC. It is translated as CASIDPGQGSYEQYF.

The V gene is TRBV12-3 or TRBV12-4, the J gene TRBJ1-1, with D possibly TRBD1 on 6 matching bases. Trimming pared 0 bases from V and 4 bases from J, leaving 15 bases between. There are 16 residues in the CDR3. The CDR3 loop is CASSLAGRGLVTEAFF. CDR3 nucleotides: TGTGCCAGCAGTTTAGCGGGCAGGGGATTGGTCACTGAAGCTTTCTTT.

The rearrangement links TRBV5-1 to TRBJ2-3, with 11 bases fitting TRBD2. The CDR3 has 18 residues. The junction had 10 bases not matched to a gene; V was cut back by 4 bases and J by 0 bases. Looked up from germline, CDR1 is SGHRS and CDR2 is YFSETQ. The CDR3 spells CASSTLAGGEPSTDTQYF. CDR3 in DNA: TGCGCCAGCAGCACGCTAGCGGGGGGCGAACCTAGCACAGATACGCAGTATTTT.